The 15 T cell receptor beta chains below all came from one sample that was sequenced in a study of cytomegalovirus exposure and HLA in healthy donors (dated by TCRdb to the late 2010s). Library prep was done by the immunoSEQ multiplex PCR assay. Entries here come from immuneACCESS through TCRdb and include only in-frame sequences with V and J called. Some clones fail to appear in such tables; in the studies checked, an unresolved V gene covers under half of the shortfall, and the cause of the remainder is unknown. Across this sample there are 100,000 to 150,000 clones, with 90% to 97% seen only once. The leading ten clones occupy about 1.8% of the sample. The sample was PBMCs. These receptors all come from a young man in good health and CMV-seronegative.

The chain recombines TRBV9 with TRBJ1-2; TRBD1 is a possible D gene (5 bases). Germline CDR1 and CDR2: SGDLS and YYNGEE. The CDR3 has 15 amino acids. V dropped 1 base and J dropped 2 bases, with 12 bases sitting between them. The CDR3 DNA reads TGTGCCAGCAGCGTACAGGGTGTCGGAAACTATGGCTACACCTTC. It is translated as CASSVQGVGNYGYTF.

The chain links TRBV27 to TRBJ2-3, with a tentative D call TRBD1 (6 bases). V was pared by 5 bases and J by 0 bases, with 12 bases between. Germline-derived CDR1 and CDR2 are MNHEY and SMNVEV (reference sequence). This CDR3 is 15 amino acids long. The CDR3 coding sequence is TGTGCCAGCAGTCAGGGGCAGCCGAGCACAGATACGCAGTATTTT. Translated: CASSQGQPSTDTQYF.

The chain is built from TRBV9 and TRBJ2-7; D call uncertain. Germline CDR1 SGDLS, CDR2 YYNGEE. Trimming stripped 4 bases from V and 0 bases from J, with 11 bases between. The CDR3 contains 14 residues. CDR3 protein: CASSRASSSYEQYF. DNA for the CDR3: TGTGCCAGCAGCCGAGCGAGTAGCTCCTACGAGCAGTACTTC.

The genes are TRBV20-1 and TRBJ2-1; D gene ambiguous. The CDR3 has 11 residues. Trimming pared 6 bases from V and 4 bases from J, leaving 7 bases between. Germline V lookup: CDR1 DFQATT, CDR2 SNEGSKA (reference sequence). The CDR3 spells CSATTYNEQFF. CDR3 nucleotides: TGCAGTGCAACTACTTACAATGAGCAGTTCTTC.

J is TRBJ1-1 and V is TRBV6-1; D might be TRBD1 (5 bases). Deletions cut 0 bases from V and 6 bases from J, with 17 bases between. CDR1 and CDR2 from the germline V gene are MNHNS and SASEGT. CDR3 size: 16 residues. The CDR3 DNA reads as TGTGCCAGCAGTGAAGCGCTGTATTCGGGAGGGGCTGAAGCTTTCTTT. Its protein is CASSEALYSGGAEAFF.

V gene TRBV11-2 combines with J gene TRBJ2-1; TRBD1 might be the D (5 bases). V lost 0 bases and J 2 bases, leaving 8 bases between the germline ends. Germline assignment: CDR1 SGHAT and CDR2 FQNNGV. The CDR3 spans 15 residues. The CDR3 loop reads CASSLEQGTYNEQFF. Written as DNA, the CDR3 is TGTGCCAGCAGCTTAGAGCAGGGAACCTACAATGAGCAGTTCTTC.

V usage is TRBV4-1 and J usage is TRBJ2-2; D may be TRBD2 (7 bases). Trimming stripped 6 bases from V and 6 bases from J, with 11 bases between. The CDR3 runs to 13 residues. CDR1 MGHRA and CDR2 YSYEKL come from the germline V gene. CDR3 residues: CASRGGAAGELFF. The CDR3 bases are TGCGCCAGCAGAGGGGGGGCCGCCGGGGAGCTGTTTTTT.

This sequence joins TRBV5-4 and TRBJ2-1; 14 bases agree with TRBD2. The germline CDR1 and CDR2 sequences are SGHNT and YYREEE (reference sequence). This CDR3 region has 19 residues. V lost 0 bases, J lost 4 bases, and 9 bases stayed unmatched. As DNA, the CDR3 is TGTGCCAGCAGCTTGGTTTGGGGGACTAGCGGGAGAGGTTACAATGAGCAGTTCTTC. It is translated as CASSLVWGTSGRGYNEQFF.

This chain joins TRBV15 and TRBJ2-7; 7 bases line up with TRBD2. The CDR3 is 14 residues long. Germline CDR1 and CDR2: LNHNV and YYDKDF (reference sequence). The junction had 10 bases not matched to a gene; V was cut back by 4 bases and J by 7 bases. The CDR3 region is CATSTGDRRGEQYF. The CDR3 DNA follows: TGTGCCACCAGCACCGGGGACCGGCGGGGGGAGCAGTACTTC.

This chain joins TRBV5-6 and TRBJ1-1, with D possibly being TRBD1 (5 bases). Per the germline V gene, CDR1 is SGHDT and CDR2 is YYEEEE. CDR3 length: 15 amino acids. The ends were cut back, 1 base at V and 0 bases at J, with 10 bases in the middle. CDR3 in DNA: TGTGCCAGCAGCTTGACAGGACGAGTGAACACTGAAGCTTTCTTT. Translated: CASSLTGRVNTEAFF.

V is TRBV9 and J is TRBJ1-1, with no clear D. The V end was cut by 7 bases, the J end by 5 bases, with 15 bases between. Germline values: CDR1 SGDLS, CDR2 YYNGEE. CDR3 length: 13 amino acids. CDR3 bases: TGTGCCAGCGGTAAGGAGGGTGAGACTGAAGCTTTCTTT. It yields the protein CASGKEGETEAFF.

The rearrangement joins TRBV4-3 to TRBJ2-1; no clear D. The CDR3 is made up of 14 amino acids. With 0 bases removed from V and 6 bases from J, the gap between germline ends came to 9 bases. CDR1 LGHNA and CDR2 YSLEER come from the germline V gene. As DNA, the CDR3 is TGCGCCAGCAGCCAAGACACCGCACTCAATGAGCAGTTCTTC. Residues: CASSQDTALNEQFF.

V and J are TRBV5-6 and TRBJ2-1; weak D call: TRBD1 (6 bases). V dropped 4 bases and J dropped 9 bases, with 17 bases sitting between them. The CDR3 has 14 amino acids. CDR1 and CDR2 from the germline V gene are SGHDT and YYEEEE. The CDR3 spells CASSPGGFRGEQFF. CDR3 nucleotides: TGTGCCAGCAGCCCTGGGGGCTTCCGGGGTGAGCAGTTCTTC.

The chain recombines TRBV15 with TRBJ2-2, with D hard to call. V lost 0 bases, J lost 3 bases, and 8 bases lay in between. Germline assignment: CDR1 LNHNV and CDR2 YYDKDF (reference sequence). This CDR3 has 15 amino acids. The CDR3 is CATSRDNLDTGELFF. CDR3 in DNA: TGTGCCACCAGCAGAGACAACTTGGACACCGGGGAGCTGTTTTTT.

V is TRBV28 and J is TRBJ2-3; the D is unclear. Germline CDR1 is MDHEN and CDR2 is SYDVKM. The V end was cut by 7 bases, the J end by 2 bases, with 13 bases between. This CDR3 has 14 residues. In nucleotides, the CDR3 is TGTGCCAGCAAAGCCCTCCGATCCACAGATACGCAGTATTTT. Its translation: CASKALRSTDTQYF.